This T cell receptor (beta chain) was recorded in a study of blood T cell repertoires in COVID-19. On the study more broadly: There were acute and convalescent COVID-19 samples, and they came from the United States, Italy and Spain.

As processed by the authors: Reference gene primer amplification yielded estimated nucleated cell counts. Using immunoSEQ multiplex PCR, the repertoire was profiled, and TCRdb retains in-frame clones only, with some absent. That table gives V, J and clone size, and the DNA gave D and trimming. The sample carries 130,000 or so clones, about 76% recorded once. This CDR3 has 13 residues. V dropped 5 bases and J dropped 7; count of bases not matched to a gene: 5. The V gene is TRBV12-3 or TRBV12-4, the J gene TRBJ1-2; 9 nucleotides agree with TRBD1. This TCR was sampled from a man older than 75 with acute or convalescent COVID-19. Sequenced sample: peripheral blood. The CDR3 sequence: CASSLSDRGGYTF. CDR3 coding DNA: TGTGCCAGCAGTCTCTCGGACAGGGGTGGCTACACCTTC.